The 3 T cell receptor beta chains presented below share a single source sample, sequenced in a study of beta chain features in type 1 diabetes. Whole-study results and caveats: The study found moderately but significantly shorter TCRB CDR3s in all four CD4+ subsets of Type 1 diabetes patients.

The isolated RNA, all of it, was reverse transcribed, so expressed TCRB transcripts were what got sequenced. Here immunoSEQ multiplex PCR was the method, and the copy in TCRdb shows in-frame clones only, minus some. The table lists about 710,000 clones, about 14% of them singletons. For these TCRs, the target antigens are not known. Sequenced: naive CD4+ T cells from blood. All receptors derive from a man younger than 35 with type 1 diabetes.

The chain has TRBV30 and TRBJ1-3; D gene uncertain. Germline CDR1 and CDR2: GTSNPN and SVGIG (reference sequence). Trimming took off 5 bases at V and 0 bases at J, with 8 bases between the two ends. The CDR3 is made up of 13 amino acids. In DNA, the CDR3 is TGTGCCTGGGCTACAGACTCTGGAAACACCATATATTTT. The encoded protein is CAWATDSGNTIYF.

This clone was found a few times. V gene TRBV6-5 combines with J gene TRBJ2-7, with 7 bases matching TRBD2. The V gene end was trimmed by 0 bases and the J gene end by 3 bases; junction bases not matched to a gene: 5. From germline, CDR1 is MNHEY and CDR2 SVGAGI. The CDR3 is 15 residues long. CDR3 sequence: CASSYSKAGSYEQYF. The CDR3 DNA reads TGTGCCAGCAGTTACTCGAAAGCGGGAAGCTACGAGCAGTACTTC.

The sample holds a few counts of this clone. The chain has TRBV6-1 and TRBJ2-5; TRBD1 aligns across 8 bases. J was trimmed by 4 bases and V by 5 bases; bases with no gene match: 6. CDR1 and CDR2 (germline): MNHNS, SASEGT. The CDR3 is made up of 14 amino acids. This chain's CDR3 is CASSSDRGPETQYF. In DNA, the CDR3 is TGTGCCAGCAGTTCAGACAGGGGACCAGAGACCCAGTACTTC.